The 14 T cell receptor beta chains reported below all come from one sample, sequenced in a study of liver allograft versus peripheral blood T cells. About the study: Comparative analysis was performed on T cell receptor repertoires from transplanted livers and from recipients' peripheral blood.

TCRdb recomputed calls from the reads with MiXCR, one row per CDR3 protein. The sample includes some 9,000 distinct CDR3 sequences, around a fifth of them seen just once. The receptors stem from a human patient who had a liver transplant. Some of the T cells might come from the graft donor.

V and J are TRBV9 and TRBJ2-7; possibly TRBD2 for D (6 bases). Trimming removed 3 bases from V and 6 bases from J, with 19 bases in between. The CDR3 runs 15 residues. The V gene's germline CDR1 is SGDLS and CDR2 YYNGEE. The CDR3 spells CASSAGWDSTIEQYF. CDR3 nucleotides: TGTGCCAGCAGCGCCGGGTGGGACTCCACGATCGAGCAGTACTTC.

This chain joins TRBV9 and TRBJ1-2, with 7 bases aligning to TRBD1. Germline CDR1 is SGDLS and CDR2 is YYNGEE. J was trimmed by 7 bases and V by 7 bases; bases with no gene match: 7. There are 12 residues in the CDR3. The CDR3 coding sequence is TGTGCCAGCGCCACAGGGGTCGGTGGCTACACCTTC. As protein: CASATGVGGYTF. Full variable domain (rest looked up from reference TRBV9 and TRBJ1-2): DSGVTQTPKHLITATGQRVTLRCSPRSGDLSVYWYQQSLDQGLQFLIQYYNGEERAKGNILERFSAQQFPDLHSELNLSSLELGDSALYFCASATGVGGYTFGSGTRLTVV.

The chain recombines TRBV10-3 with TRBJ2-2; 9 bases agree with TRBD2. The CDR3 covers 16 residues. Germline CDR1 and CDR2: ENHRY and SYGVKD. The trim removed 2 bases at V and 7 bases at J, leaving 8 bases unmatched. DNA for the CDR3: TGTGCCATCAGTGAGGCAAGCGGGGGGTCGTTCGGGGAGCTGTTTTTT. Translating it yields CAISEASGGSFGELFF.

This clonotype rates as medium-sized. This rearrangement joins TRBV13 to TRBJ1-1; D unclear. Germline CDR1 PRHDT, CDR2 FYEKMQ (reference sequence). The CDR3 runs to 17 residues. Trimming removed 0 bases at V and 0 bases at J, with 14 bases between. The CDR3 DNA follows: TGTGCCAGCAGCTTAGGCGCGCACACGGCTATGAACACTGAAGCTTTCTTT. This gives the protein CASSLGAHTAMNTEAFF. Looking up the rest from reference TRBV13 and TRBJ1-1 gives the full variable domain: AAGVIQSPRHLIKEKRETATLKCYPIPRHDTVYWYQQGPGQDPQFLISFYEKMQSDKGSIPDRFSAQQFSDYHSELNMSSLELGDSALYFCASSLGAHTAMNTEAFFGQGTRLTVV.

This clonotype ranks as medium-sized (0.01 to 0.1%). This sequence joins TRBV6-5 and TRBJ2-7, with D hard to call. The V gene's germline CDR1 is MNHEY and CDR2 SVGAGI. CDR3 length equals 14 residues. V was trimmed by 2 bases and J by 3 bases, leaving 11 bases between them. The CDR3: CASSYPGRRYEQYF. DNA of the CDR3: TGTGCCAGCAGTTACCCTGGCAGGCGCTACGAGCAGTACTTC.

This clonotype is labeled medium-sized. The V gene is TRBV13, the J gene TRBJ2-7; D may be TRBD2 (5 bases). The CDR3 is made up of 14 amino acids. V lost 0 bases and J lost 3, with 9 bases in between. Germline loops: CDR1 PRHDT, CDR2 FYEKMQ (reference sequence). The CDR3 nucleotides read TGTGCCAGCAGCTTAGGCCGGGGTTTCTACGAGCAGTACTTC. Its translation: CASSLGRGFYEQYF.

Notes on this clonotype: A read error may be the cause here, since a much bigger clone is one base away. Lacking the conserved final phenylalanine or tryptophan, this CDR3 likely reflects a read error. The V gene is TRBV27, the J gene TRBJ1-1; D unresolved. Trimming took 5 bases from V and 11 from J, leaving 15 bases between them. Per germline, CDR1 MNHEY and CDR2 SMNVEV (reference sequence). The CDR3 consists of 12 residues. The CDR3 loop is CASSVVGGWAFL. The CDR3 DNA reads as TGTGCCAGCAGTGTGGTCGGAGGGTGGGCTTTCCTT.

V usage is TRBV24-1 and J usage is TRBJ2-7; TRBD2 matches 10 bases. The CDR3 loop spans 13 amino acids. The ends lost 7 bases at V and 5 bases at J; junction bases unmatched: 4. CDR1 and CDR2 (germline): KGHDR, SFDVKD. The CDR3: CATSEAGGHEQYF. In DNA, the CDR3 is TGTGCCACCAGCGAAGCGGGGGGGCACGAGCAGTACTTC.

The rearrangement links TRBV12-3 or TRBV12-4 to TRBJ1-1; no definite D call. This CDR3 is built from 14 residues. Trimming removed 7 bases at V and 4 bases at J, with 16 bases between. The CDR3 sequence is CASNPAGLGTEAFF. In DNA form, the CDR3 reads TGTGCCAGCAACCCGGCAGGTCTGGGCACTGAAGCTTTCTTT.

This clonotype appeared a few times. The rearrangement joins TRBV7-2 to TRBJ1-1; D possibly corresponds to TRBD1 (5 bases). There are 13 residues in the CDR3. The V gene's germline CDR1 is SGHTA and CDR2 FQGNSA. V lost 3 bases, J lost 5 bases, and 10 bases lay in between. The DNA of the CDR3 is TGTGCCAGCAGCTTCGGCAGGGTGACTGAAGCTTTCTTT. Translation gives CASSFGRVTEAFF.

This clonotype has ten or more counts. The chain joins TRBV19 to TRBJ1-2; D is possibly TRBD1 (6 bases). This CDR3 has 14 amino acids. Per germline, CDR1 LNHDA and CDR2 SQIVND (reference sequence). The germline V and J ends were trimmed by 8 bases and 3 bases, with 16 bases remaining between them. The CDR3 region is CASSAGATDYGYTF. Written as DNA, the CDR3 is TGTGCCAGTTCGGCGGGGGCGACGGACTATGGCTACACCTTC. Based on the CDR3 plus reference TRBV19 and TRBJ1-2, the full variable domain is DGGITQSPKYLFRKEGQNVTLSCEQNLNHDAMYWYRQDPGQGLRLIYYSQIVNDFQKGDIAEGYSVSREKKESFPLTVTSAQKNPTAFYLCASSAGATDYGYTFGSGTRLTVV.

This clonotype was observed a handful of times. The V gene is TRBV5-4, the J gene TRBJ1-3; 12 bases align to TRBD1. CDR1 and CDR2 from the germline V gene are SGHNT and YYREEE (reference sequence). V lost 4 bases, J lost 2 bases, and 10 bases stayed unmatched. The CDR3 consists of 18 residues. DNA of the CDR3: TGTGCCAGCAGCCCCGGGACAGGGGGCCGGTTAGCTGGAAACACCATATATTTT. Amino acids: CASSPGTGGRLAGNTIYF.

The chain carries TRBV25-1 and TRBJ2-7; tentatively, D is TRBD1 (6 bases). V shed 5 bases and J shed 4 bases, with 9 bases lying between them. This CDR3 has 12 amino acids. CDR1 and CDR2 from the germline V gene are MGHDK and SYGVNS. The CDR3 bases are TGTGCCAGCAGTTGGGGGCGTTACGAGCAGTACTTC. Translation: CASSWGRYEQYF.

J is TRBJ2-7 and V is TRBV2; D gene uncertain. The germline gives CDR1 SNHLY, CDR2 FYNNEI. V was shortened by 5 bases and J by 5 bases, with 7 bases between the two germline ends. The CDR3 spans 11 residues. The CDR3 DNA reads TGTGCCAGCAGTACCTGGAACGAGCAGTACTTC. Protein sequence: CASSTWNEQYF.